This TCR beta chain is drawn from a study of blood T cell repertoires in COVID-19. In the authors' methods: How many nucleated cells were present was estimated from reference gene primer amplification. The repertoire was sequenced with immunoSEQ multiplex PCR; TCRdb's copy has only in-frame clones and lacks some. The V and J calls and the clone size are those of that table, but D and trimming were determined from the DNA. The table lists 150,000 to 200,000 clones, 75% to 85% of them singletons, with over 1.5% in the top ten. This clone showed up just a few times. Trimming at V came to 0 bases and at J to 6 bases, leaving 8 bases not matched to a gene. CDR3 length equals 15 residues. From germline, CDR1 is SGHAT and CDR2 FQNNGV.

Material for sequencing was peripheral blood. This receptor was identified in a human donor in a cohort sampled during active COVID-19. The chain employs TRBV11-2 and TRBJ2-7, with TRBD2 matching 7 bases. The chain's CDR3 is CASSLERLAEFEQYF. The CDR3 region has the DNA TGTGCCAGCAGCTTAGAGCGGCTAGCGGAGTTCGAGCAGTACTTC.